This T cell receptor (beta chain) appears in the sequencing data of a study of OX40 agonist ivuxolimab in advanced cancers. Turning to the study itself: The patients received ivuxolimab by intravenous route every 2 weeks at 0.01 to 10 mg/kg. Findings and limits, study-wide: Low clonal expansion, among the lowest seen, marked partial responders at 0.1-3.0 mg/kg.

Profiled with immunoSEQ multiplex PCR; TCRdb holds only in-frame clones, not every one. The repertoire includes 26,000 or so clones, approximately 90% of them detected once, and approximately 19% sits in the top ten. CDR1 is SGHTA, CDR2 FQGTGA, per germline. V shed 1 base and J shed 7 bases, with 11 bases lying between them. This CDR3 is 14 amino acids long. About this clone: The antigen is undetermined.

The source of this sequence is an adult with an advanced solid tumor such as melanoma, head and neck, liver or kidney cancer. The sequenced sample was CD4+ or CD8+ T cells sorted from blood, obtained in a trial of the OX40 agonist ivuxolimab. The gene calls are TRBV7-3 and TRBJ2-1, with D tentatively TRBD2 (6 bases). The CDR3 bases are TGTGCCAGCAGCTTAAAACTAGCCCCGAATGAGCAGTTCTTC. Translated, it gives CASSLKLAPNEQFF.